These 2 T cell receptor beta chains were all obtained from the same sample, sequenced in a study of vaccination effects on CD4 cells after COVID-19. Antigen-specific CD4+ T cell clonotypes were called by their expansion after viral peptide-pool culture in ViraFEST. CD4+ T cells were isolated after 10 days of culture. Either the BNT162b2 or mRNA-1273 vaccine was given to participants in two doses. The antigens for these receptors are not known. Using immunoSEQ multiplex PCR, the repertoire was profiled, and TCRdb retains in-frame clones only, with some absent. The repertoire has over 60,000 clones, 74% of them found once; the top ten carry 1.5% to 1.9%. Here the sequenced sample was CD4+ T cells from PBMCs cultured with HCoV-229E spike peptides, taken after COVID-19 vaccination. These receptor sequences come from a human donor who received a COVID-19 vaccine.

DNA for the CDR3: TGTGCCAGTAGTTCCACCGGGACAGTAACTAACTATGGCTACACCTTC. Translated, it gives CASSSTGTVTNYGYTF. The J gene is TRBJ1-2, the V gene TRBV19; 7 positions agree with TRBD1. After removal of 5 bases from V and 0 bases from J, the junction contained 9 bases not matched to a gene. This CDR3 spans 16 amino acids. Germline CDR1 reads LNHDA; CDR2 reads SQIVND (reference sequence). Together with reference TRBV19 and TRBJ1-2, the CDR3 gives the full variable domain: DGGITQSPKYLFRKEGQNVTLSCEQNLNHDAMYWYRQDPGQGLRLIYYSQIVNDFQKGDIAEGYSVSREKKESFPLTVTSAQKNPTAFYLCASSSTGTVTNYGYTFGSGTRLTVV.

The rearrangement links TRBV21-1 to TRBJ2-5. TRBV21-1 is an annotated pseudogene. The CDR3 runs to 14 residues. CDR3 bases: TGTGCCAGCAGCCTACACATAAACCAAGAGACCCAGTACTTC. Translated: CASSLHINQETQYF.